This record covers a single T cell receptor beta chain. The antigen is undetermined. For each subset, genomic DNA was distributed in equal portions over several immunoSEQ plates. Assay used: immunoSEQ multiplex PCR; TCRdb lists only in-frame clones, some missing. The profile shows more than 2,000,000 clones, approximately 94% of them singletons. The sample comes from a study of shared clonotypes between healthy human individuals. Overall study: Per-donor plates numbered three CD4 naive, three CD4 memory, two CD8 naive and one CD8 memory.

Trimming left V 5 bases short and J 0 bases short, with 8 bases between. Germline V gene sequence: CDR1 MNHNS, CDR2 SASEGT. The CDR3 consists of 15 residues. Naive CD45RA+ and memory CD45RA-negative subsets were split from CD4+ cells. Points from the study as a whole: Naive CD4 clonotype sharing across a few donors was approximately 5.2%.

The source of this sequence is a man in his late teens or twenties in good health. This chain joins TRBV6-1 and TRBJ1-6; D uncertain. Specimen: naive CD4+ T cells sorted from blood. Subset here: CD45RA+ positively selected. DNA of the CDR3: TGTGCCAGCAGTCCCGTGAGCTCCTATAATTCACCCCTCCACTTT. Amino acids: CASSPVSSYNSPLHF.